This TCR beta chain was obtained from a study of control samples from healthy donors and cancer patients. The table came from immunoSEQ multiplex PCR; TCRdb's copy has only in-frame clones and leaves some out. The data show about 170,000 clones, about nine tenths seen once. The sample holds one count of this clone. The CDR3 totals 15 residues. Trimming took 5 bases from V and 6 from J; bases not matched to a gene: 7. Germline CDR1 and CDR2: LNHNV and YYDKDF (reference sequence). This clonotype originated in a young woman in good health. Sample: blood. This chain joins TRBV15 and TRBJ2-7, with 13 bases matching TRBD2. The CDR3 loop reads CATSAPGLAGFEQYF. The CDR3, as DNA: TGTGCCACCAGCGCACCGGGACTAGCGGGATTCGAGCAGTACTTC. Looking up the rest from reference TRBV15 and TRBJ2-7 gives the full variable domain: DAMVIQNPRYQVTQFGKPVTLSCSQTLNHNVMYWYQQKSSQAPKLLFHYYDKDFNNEADTPDNFQSRRPNTSFCFLDIRSPGLGDTAMYLCATSAPGLAGFEQYFGPGTRLTVT.